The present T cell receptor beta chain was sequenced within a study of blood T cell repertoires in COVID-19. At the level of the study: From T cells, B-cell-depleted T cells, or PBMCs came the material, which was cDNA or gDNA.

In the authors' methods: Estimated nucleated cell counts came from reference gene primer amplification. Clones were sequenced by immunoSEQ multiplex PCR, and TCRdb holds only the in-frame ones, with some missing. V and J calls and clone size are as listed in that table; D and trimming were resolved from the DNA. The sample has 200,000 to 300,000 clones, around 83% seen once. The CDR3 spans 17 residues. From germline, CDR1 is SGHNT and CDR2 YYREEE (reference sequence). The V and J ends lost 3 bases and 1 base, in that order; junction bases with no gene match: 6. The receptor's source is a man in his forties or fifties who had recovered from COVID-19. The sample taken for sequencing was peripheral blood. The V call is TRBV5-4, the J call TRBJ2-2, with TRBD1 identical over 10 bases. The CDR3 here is CASSSSRDRGNTGELFF. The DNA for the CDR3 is TGTGCCAGCAGCTCATCCCGGGACAGGGGGAACACCGGGGAGCTGTTTTTT.